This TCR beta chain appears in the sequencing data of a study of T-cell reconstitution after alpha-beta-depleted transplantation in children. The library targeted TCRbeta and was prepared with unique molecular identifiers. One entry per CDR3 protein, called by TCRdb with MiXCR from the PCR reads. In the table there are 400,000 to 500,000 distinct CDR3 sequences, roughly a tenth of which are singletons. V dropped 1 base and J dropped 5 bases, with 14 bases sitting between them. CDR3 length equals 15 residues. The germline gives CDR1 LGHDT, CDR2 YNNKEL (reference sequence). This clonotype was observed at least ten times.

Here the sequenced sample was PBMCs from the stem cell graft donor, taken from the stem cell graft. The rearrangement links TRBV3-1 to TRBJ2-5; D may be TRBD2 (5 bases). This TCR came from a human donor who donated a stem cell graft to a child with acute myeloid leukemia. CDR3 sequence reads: CASSQGFGIRETQYF. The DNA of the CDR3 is TGTGCCAGCAGCCAAGGTTTCGGGATACGGGAGACCCAGTACTTC.